This TCR beta chain was identified during a study of CD8 T cells in Susac syndrome. Per the germline V gene, CDR1 is LGHNA and CDR2 is YSLEER. This CDR3 is built from 18 residues. Trimming stripped 4 bases from V and 4 bases from J, with 24 bases between. When the RNA was reverse transcribed, random hexamers were used with an input of roughly 0.45 to 1 ug. TCRdb reanalysed the immunoSEQ multiplex PCR reads using MiXCR and keeps one entry per CDR3 protein. The sample includes around 160,000 distinct CDR3 sequences, 90% to 95% seen only once; the top ten take 0.13% to 0.15%. The chain carries TRBV4-3 and TRBJ2-3, with D possibly being TRBD1 (5 bases). The receptor was derived from a human donor in good health. Specimen: CD4+ T cells from PBMCs. The CDR3 DNA follows: TGCGCCAGCAGCCCAGACCTCACTCGGTCAGGGATTGCAGATACGCAGTATTTT. Translated, it gives CASSPDLTRSGIADTQYF.